Listed here are 8 T cell receptor beta chains from one sample, sequenced in a study of T cells after yellow fever vaccination. TCRdb redid the calling of the 5' RACE reads with MiXCR, one entry per CDR3 protein. The table shows 500,000 to 700,000 distinct CDR3 sequences, with roughly a fifth occurring only once. The source was PBMCs, collected 15 days after the yellow fever booster vaccination. The source is a young man who received the YFV17D yellow fever vaccine.

The chain is built from TRBV29-1 and TRBJ2-1; D ambiguous. The CDR3 spans 13 residues. Germline V gives CDR1 SQVTM, CDR2 ANQGSEA. Trimming removed 3 bases at V and 4 bases at J, with 10 bases between. The chain's CDR3 is CSVESNGYNEQFF. The CDR3 DNA sequence: TGCAGCGTTGAGAGTAACGGGTACAATGAGCAGTTCTTC.

This clonotype came up a few times. The genes are TRBV12-3 or TRBV12-4 and TRBJ1-4; possibly TRBD1 for D (5 bases). The CDR3 totals 15 residues. The V end was cut by 2 bases, the J end by 5 bases, with 12 bases between. CDR3 residues: CASSLYSRGNEKLFF. CDR3 DNA sequence: TGTGCCAGCAGTTTATACTCTCGGGGCAATGAAAAACTGTTTTTT.

The sample holds a few counts of this clonotype. V usage is TRBV28 and J usage is TRBJ2-7, with D maybe TRBD1 (6 bases). V lost 7 bases and J 2 bases, leaving 12 bases between the germline ends. Per germline, CDR1 MDHEN and CDR2 SYDVKM. This CDR3 is built from 13 residues. CDR3: CASNVRGTYEQYF. The CDR3 region has the DNA TGTGCCAGCAATGTCAGGGGAACCTACGAGCAGTACTTC.

This chain connects TRBV9 to TRBJ2-1; D may be TRBD1 (5 bases). The ends were cut back, 3 bases at V and 5 bases at J, with 12 bases in the middle. The CDR3 consists of 14 residues. CDR1 SGDLS and CDR2 YYNGEE come from the germline V gene. For the CDR3, the DNA is TGTGCCAGCAGCGCGCCCCCAGGGAACAATGAGCAGTTCTTC. As protein: CASSAPPGNNEQFF.

The V call is TRBV5-6, the J call TRBJ2-7; 11 nucleotides agree with TRBD2. Germline V gene lookup returns CDR1 SGHDT and CDR2 YYEEEE. The CDR3 covers 16 residues. V was clipped by 1 base and J by 5 bases; unmatched bases: 8. Here the CDR3 reads CASSLRATSGNHEQYF. CDR3 nucleotide sequence: TGTGCCAGCAGCTTGCGCGCGACTAGCGGGAACCACGAGCAGTACTTC.

This clonotype was observed a handful of times. The rearrangement uses TRBV5-1 and TRBJ2-3, with TRBD1 as a possible D gene (5 bases). CDR3 size: 15 residues. V gave up 2 bases and J gave up 0 bases, with 10 bases separating them. CDR1 and CDR2 from the germline V gene are SGHRS and YFSETQ. The DNA of the CDR3 is TGCGCCAGCAGCTTTCAGGGCCGGAGCACAGATACGCAGTATTTT. Translating gives CASSFQGRSTDTQYF.

This sequence joins TRBV29-1 and TRBJ2-1; 7 positions match TRBD1. Germline V lookup: CDR1 SQVTM, CDR2 ANQGSEA. The junction had 9 bases not matched to a gene; V was cut back by 8 bases and J by 8 bases. This CDR3 has 12 residues. The CDR3 is CSMWTGGDEQFF. Written as DNA, the CDR3 is TGCAGCATGTGGACAGGAGGCGATGAGCAGTTCTTC.

This clonotype appeared many times. The chain has TRBV12-3 or TRBV12-4 and TRBJ2-1; D not certain. There are 12 residues in the CDR3. The ends were cut back, 6 bases at V and 9 bases at J, with 12 bases in the middle. The CDR3 sequence: CASSPWSGEQFF. DNA for the CDR3: TGTGCCAGCAGCCCCTGGTCGGGTGAGCAGTTCTTC.